This T cell receptor (beta chain) was found in a study of blood T cell repertoires in COVID-19. Overall study: The analysed material was cDNA or gDNA that came from T cells, B-cell-depleted T cells, or PBMCs.

The germline CDR1 and CDR2 sequences are LNHDA and SQIVND (reference sequence). Between the trimmed V and J ends, which lost 7 bases and 5 bases, there was a span of 14 bases. CDR3 length equals 13 residues. Data came from immunoSEQ multiplex PCR; TCRdb stores just in-frame clones and leaves some out. The profile shows hundreds of thousands of clones, under 90% of them singletons. The sequenced material came from peripheral blood. This TCR was sampled from a woman aged 25 to 45 with COVID-19, enrolled during active disease. The chain carries TRBV19 and TRBJ1-2; the D is unclear. In nucleotides, the CDR3 is TGTGCCAGTAAGGTTAGCGGGCGGTATGGCTACACCTTC. Protein sequence: CASKVSGRYGYTF.